The next 21 T cell receptor beta chains were all read from a single sample in a study of blood T cell repertoires in COVID-19 (dated by TCRdb to the early 2020s). Library method: the immunoSEQ multiplex PCR assay. Not all clones reach the TCRdb copy of this immuneACCESS table, which keeps in-frame sequences only. Checked studies attribute under half of the gap to unresolved V genes and leave the rest unexplained. This sample is represented by some 110,000 clones; roughly four fifths of them were singletons. The ten most abundant clones make up 3.5% to 5.5% of the sample. The sample comprised peripheral blood. Receptors were obtained from an older woman with acute or convalescent COVID-19.

V gene TRBV12-3 or TRBV12-4 combines with J gene TRBJ1-2; D gene uncertain. The CDR3 loop spans 12 amino acids. The ends were cut back, 7 bases at V and 8 bases at J, with 14 bases in the middle. This CDR3 is CASTDGEGGYTF. For the CDR3, the DNA is TGTGCCAGCACCGACGGAGAGGGCGGCTACACCTTC.

The chain carries TRBV29-1 and TRBJ1-1; possible D gene TRBD1, 6 bases. From germline, CDR1 is SQVTM and CDR2 ANQGSEA. CDR3 length: 15 amino acids. Trimming left V 6 bases short and J 5 bases short, with 22 bases between. DNA of the CDR3: TGCAGCGTCCGTGCAGGGGCCGCCGTAGGGACTGAAGCTTTCTTT. This translates into CSVRAGAAVGTEAFF. Variable domain in full (rest from reference TRBV29-1 and TRBJ1-1): SAVISQKPSRDICQRGTSLTIQCQVDSQVTMMFWYRQQPGQSLTLIATANQGSEATYESGFVIDKFPISRPNLTFSTLTVSNMSPEDSSIYLCSVRAGAAVGTEAFFGQGTRLTVV.

The CDR3 loop reads CASSQQGVGIQYF. For the CDR3, the DNA is TGTGCCAGCAGCCAACAGGGGGTTGGCATTCAGTACTTC. This chain links TRBV3-1 (or the pseudogene TRBV3-2) with TRBJ2-4; 7 nucleotides line up with TRBD1. The CDR3 covers 13 residues. The trim removed 2 bases at V and 9 bases at J, leaving 4 bases unmatched. Germline V gene lookup returns CDR1 LGHDT and CDR2 YNNKEL (reference sequence).

The V gene is TRBV9, the J gene TRBJ1-5; D not certain. The CDR3 extends over 12 amino acids. The V gene lost 7 bases and the J gene lost 2 bases, with 7 bases spanning the gap. CDR1 is SGDLS, CDR2 YYNGEE, per germline. In nucleotides, the CDR3 is TGTGCCAGCGGGAGGGGCAATCAGCCCCAGCATTTT. It is translated as CASGRGNQPQHF. The variable domain in full, with the rest retrieved from reference TRBV9 and TRBJ1-5, is DSGVTQTPKHLITATGQRVTLRCSPRSGDLSVYWYQQSLDQGLQFLIQYYNGEERAKGNILERFSAQQFPDLHSELNLSSLELGDSALYFCASGRGNQPQHFGDGTRLSIL.

The genes are TRBV7-9 and TRBJ1-1; D gene ambiguous. CDR3 size: 13 residues. Germline V gene data show CDR1 as SEHNR and CDR2 as FQNEAQ (reference sequence). V lost 3 bases and J 4 bases, leaving 9 bases between the germline ends. The CDR3 bases are TGTGCCAGCAGCTTGGAAGCAGGCACTGAAGCTTTCTTT. Translation: CASSLEAGTEAFF. The full variable domain, in which reference TRBV7-9 and TRBJ1-1 provide the parts outside the CDR3, is DTGVSQNPRHKITKRGQNVTFRCDPISEHNRLYWYRQTLGQGPEFLTYFQNEAQLEKSRLLSDRFSAERPKGSFSTLEIQRTEQGDSAMYLCASSLEAGTEAFFGQGTRLTVV.

This chain links TRBV12-3 or TRBV12-4 with TRBJ2-7, with a tentative D call TRBD1 (5 bases). V shed 6 bases and J shed 12 bases, with 15 bases lying between them. This CDR3 is built from 11 residues. The CDR3 DNA sequence: TGTGCCAGCAGCCCCTGCGGCAGGGTGTACGTC. Translating it yields CASSPCGRVYV.

The chain uses TRBV29-1 and TRBJ1-1; maybe TRBD1 (5 bases). Trimming removed 6 bases at V and 2 bases at J, with 16 bases between. The germline gives CDR1 SQVTM, CDR2 ANQGSEA. The CDR3 contains 14 residues. The CDR3 is CSVAWGGGNTEAFF. In DNA, the CDR3 is TGCAGCGTCGCCTGGGGGGGAGGAAACACTGAAGCTTTCTTT.

The V and J genes are TRBV7-8 and TRBJ1-2, with D perhaps TRBD1 (5 bases). This CDR3 contains 15 residues. Looked up from germline, CDR1 is SGHVS and CDR2 is FQNEAQ. The V end was cut by 5 bases, the J end by 8 bases, with 21 bases between. The CDR3 region has the DNA TGTGCCAGCAGCCCCAACCTACTACGGGGGGAAGGCTACACCTTC. Translating it yields CASSPNLLRGEGYTF. Full variable domain (remainder filled in from reference TRBV7-8 and TRBJ1-2): GAGVSQSPRYKVAKRGQDVALRCDPISGHVSLFWYQQALGQGPEFLTYFQNEAQLDKSGLPSDRFFAERPEGSVSTLKIQRTQQEDSAVYLCASSPNLLRGEGYTFGSGTRLTVV.

The chain employs TRBV10-3 and TRBJ1-1, with D perhaps matching TRBD1 (6 bases). There are 13 residues in the CDR3. Trimming took 8 bases from V and 4 from J, leaving 14 bases between them. Germline V gene data show CDR1 as ENHRY and CDR2 as SYGVKD. The CDR3 loop reads CAISRGEGTEAFF. The CDR3, as DNA: TGTGCCATCTCCAGGGGAGAAGGCACTGAAGCTTTCTTT.

The chain uses TRBV6-1 and TRBJ1-2; D is uncertain. CDR1 and CDR2 from the germline V gene are MNHNS and SASEGT. The germline V and J ends were trimmed by 2 bases and 3 bases, with 4 bases remaining between them. The CDR3 totals 12 residues. CDR3 bases: TGTGCCAGCAGTGAACAGGACTATGGCTACACCTTC. As protein: CASSEQDYGYTF.

This chain joins TRBV7-6 and TRBJ1-5; 7 nucleotides agree with TRBD1. This CDR3 spans 16 amino acids. V lost 1 base, J lost 1 base, and 4 bases stayed unmatched. CDR1 and CDR2 (germline): SGHVS, FNYEAQ. The CDR3 loop reads CASSLGTTGSNQPQHF. In DNA form, the CDR3 reads TGTGCCAGCAGCTTAGGAACGACAGGGAGCAATCAGCCCCAGCATTTT. The variable domain in full, completed from reference TRBV7-6 and TRBJ1-5, reads GAGVSQSPRYKVTKRGQDVALRCDPISGHVSLYWYRQALGQGPEFLTYFNYEAQQDKSGLPNDRFSAERPEGSISTLTIQRTEQRDSAMYRCASSLGTTGSNQPQHFGDGTRLSIL.

The chain links TRBV5-8 to TRBJ2-5; tentative D call: TRBD1 (6 bases). The CDR3 is 16 residues long. CDR1 is SGHTS and CDR2 is YDEGEE in the germline V gene. Trimming stripped 0 bases from V and 5 bases from J, with 17 bases between. CDR3 residues: CASSLGQEQGLETQYF. CDR3 nucleotide sequence: TGTGCCAGCAGCTTGGGACAAGAACAGGGCCTGGAGACCCAGTACTTC. The full variable domain, completed using reference TRBV5-8 and TRBJ2-5, is EAGVTQSPTHLIKTRGQQATLRCSPISGHTSVYWYQQALGLGLQFLLWYDEGEERNRGNFPPRFSGRQFPNYSSELNVNALELEDSALYLCASSLGQEQGLETQYFGPGTRLLVL.

The genes are TRBV9 and TRBJ2-7; 7 nucleotides line up with TRBD2. The ends lost 0 bases at V and 2 bases at J; junction bases unmatched: 5. CDR1 is SGDLS and CDR2 is YYNGEE in the germline V gene. CDR3 length: 15 amino acids. The CDR3 here is CASSVEPSGPYEQYF. CDR3 bases: TGTGCCAGCAGCGTAGAGCCTAGCGGACCCTACGAGCAGTACTTC. The full variable domain, its missing parts supplied by reference TRBV9 and TRBJ2-7, is DSGVTQTPKHLITATGQRVTLRCSPRSGDLSVYWYQQSLDQGLQFLIQYYNGEERAKGNILERFSAQQFPDLHSELNLSSLELGDSALYFCASSVEPSGPYEQYFGPGTRLTVT.

The chain employs TRBV7-9 and TRBJ1-1; D gene unclear. The CDR3 spans 16 residues. From germline, CDR1 is SEHNR and CDR2 FQNEAQ (reference sequence). Trimming cost V 5 bases and J 3 bases, with 19 bases left between them. The CDR3 sequence: CASSAREFQLDTEAFF. DNA of the CDR3: TGTGCCAGCAGCGCCCGGGAATTTCAGCTGGACACTGAAGCTTTCTTT.

V is TRBV14 and J is TRBJ2-3, with a weak D call TRBD2 (6 bases). The CDR3 runs to 13 residues. V lost 0 bases, J lost 6 bases, and 7 bases lay in between. Germline V gene lookup returns CDR1 SGHDN and CDR2 FVKESK. The CDR3 sequence is CASSQEREDTQYF. In nucleotides, the CDR3 is TGTGCCAGCAGCCAAGAACGGGAGGATACGCAGTATTTT.

This chain joins TRBV10-1 and TRBJ2-3; possibly TRBD1 for D (6 bases). V lost 9 bases and J lost 1, with 11 bases in between. The CDR3 runs to 13 residues. Germline values: CDR1 WNHNN, CDR2 SYGVQD (reference sequence). CDR3 DNA: TGCGCCAGAAGGGGGAGCGGCACAGATACGCAGTATTTT. Translated, it gives CARRGSGTDTQYF.

This sequence joins TRBV4-1 and TRBJ1-1; the D gene is possibly TRBD1 (6 bases). Deletions cut 8 bases from V and 4 bases from J, with 14 bases between. Germline lookup yields CDR1 MGHRA and CDR2 YSYEKL. This CDR3 region has 13 residues. Here the CDR3 DNA reads TGCGCCAGCTCCCGGGGGGCGAGCACTGAAGCTTTCTTT. Amino acid sequence: CASSRGASTEAFF.

This clone was recorded once. The rearrangement joins TRBV6-6 to TRBJ1-4; perhaps TRBD1 as D (6 bases). Germline CDR1 is MNHNY and CDR2 is SVGAGI (reference sequence). The V gene lost 5 bases and the J gene lost 2 bases, with 9 bases spanning the gap. The CDR3 is 14 residues long. In DNA, the CDR3 is TGTGCCAGCAGTAAAACAGGGACTAATGAAAAACTGTTTTTT. Its translation: CASSKTGTNEKLFF.

The rearrangement joins TRBV21-1 to TRBJ2-5; whether TRBD2, the table's D call, matches the DNA was not checked. TRBV21-1 constitutes a pseudogene. The CDR3 loop spans 16 amino acids. The CDR3 here is CASSQILAGAEETQYF. In DNA, the CDR3 is TGTGCCAGCAGCCAGATACTAGCGGGGGCCGAAGAGACCCAGTACTTC.

V and J are TRBV3-1 (or the pseudogene TRBV3-2) and TRBJ1-1; 10 bases fit TRBD1. The V and J ends lost 4 bases and 9 bases, in that order; junction bases with no gene match: 2. The germline V gene has CDR1 LGHDT and CDR2 YNNKEL (reference sequence). The CDR3 sequence is 12 residues long. This CDR3 is CASSLGQGKAFF. DNA of the CDR3: TGTGCCAGCAGCCTGGGACAGGGGAAAGCTTTCTTT.

This rearrangement joins TRBV4-3 to TRBJ1-2; a possible D gene is TRBD1 (5 bases). Trimming took off 2 bases at V and 0 bases at J, with 16 bases between the two ends. This CDR3 comprises 17 residues. Germline V gene sequence: CDR1 LGHNA, CDR2 YSLEER. CDR3 bases: TGCGCCAGCAGCCAAACAATCCGGGGGATTACTAACTATGGCTACACCTTC. Its protein is CASSQTIRGITNYGYTF.